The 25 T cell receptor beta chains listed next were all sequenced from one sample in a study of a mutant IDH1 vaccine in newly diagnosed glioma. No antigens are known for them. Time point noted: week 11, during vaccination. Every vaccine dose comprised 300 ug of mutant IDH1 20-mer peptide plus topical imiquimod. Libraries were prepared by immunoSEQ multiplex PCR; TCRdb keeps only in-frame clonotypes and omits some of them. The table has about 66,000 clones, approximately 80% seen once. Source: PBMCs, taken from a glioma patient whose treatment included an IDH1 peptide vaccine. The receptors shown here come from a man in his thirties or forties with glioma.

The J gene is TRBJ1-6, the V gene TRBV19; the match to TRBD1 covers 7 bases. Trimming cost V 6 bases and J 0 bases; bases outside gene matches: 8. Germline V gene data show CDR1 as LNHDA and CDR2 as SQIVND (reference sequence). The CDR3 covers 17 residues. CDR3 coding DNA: TGTGCCAGTAGCGAGGACAGGAGGAGCTCCTATAATTCACCCCTCCACTTT. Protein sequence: CASSEDRRSSYNSPLHF.

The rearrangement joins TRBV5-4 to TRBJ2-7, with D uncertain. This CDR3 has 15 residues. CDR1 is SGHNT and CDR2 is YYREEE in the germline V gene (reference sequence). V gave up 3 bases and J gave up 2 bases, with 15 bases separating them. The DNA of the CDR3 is TGTGCCAGCAGCTCTGACCTAGGGTTTCCCTACGAGCAGTACTTC. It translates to CASSSDLGFPYEQYF. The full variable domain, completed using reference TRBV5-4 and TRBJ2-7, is ETGVTQSPTHLIKTRGQQVTLRCSSQSGHNTVSWYQQALGQGPQFIFQYYREEENGRGNFPPRFSGLQFPNYSSELNVNALELDDSALYLCASSSDLGFPYEQYFGPGTRLTVT.

In nucleotides, the CDR3 is TGTGCCACCAGCTTTACAGAGGGCAATGAGCAGTTCTTC. This translates into CATSFTEGNEQFF. The V gene is TRBV15, the J gene TRBJ2-1; D may be TRBD2 (5 bases). CDR1 LNHNV and CDR2 YYDKDF come from the germline V gene (reference sequence). V lost 5 bases and J lost 6, with 11 bases in between. The CDR3 loop spans 13 amino acids.

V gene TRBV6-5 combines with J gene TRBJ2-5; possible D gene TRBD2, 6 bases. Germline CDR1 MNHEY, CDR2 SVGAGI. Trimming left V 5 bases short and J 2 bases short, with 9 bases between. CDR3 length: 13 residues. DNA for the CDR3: TGTGCCAGCAGTAAACTAGCACAAGAGACCCAGTACTTC. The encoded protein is CASSKLAQETQYF.

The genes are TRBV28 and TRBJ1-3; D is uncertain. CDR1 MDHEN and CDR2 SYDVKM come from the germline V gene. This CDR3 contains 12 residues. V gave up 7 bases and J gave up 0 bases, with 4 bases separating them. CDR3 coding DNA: TGTGCCAGCAAAGCCTCTGGAAACACCATATATTTT. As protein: CASKASGNTIYF.

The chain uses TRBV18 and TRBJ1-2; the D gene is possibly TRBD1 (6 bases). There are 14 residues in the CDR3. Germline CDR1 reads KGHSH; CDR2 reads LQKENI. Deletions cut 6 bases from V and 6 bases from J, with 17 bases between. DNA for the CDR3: TGTGCCAGCTCCCTGACCGGGACATCGGATGGCTACACCTTC. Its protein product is CASSLTGTSDGYTF.

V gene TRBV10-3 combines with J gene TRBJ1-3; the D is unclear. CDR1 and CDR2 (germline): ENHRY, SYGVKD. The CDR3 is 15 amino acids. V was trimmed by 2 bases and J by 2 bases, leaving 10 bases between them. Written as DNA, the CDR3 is TGTGCCATCAGTGAGGCAGGCACAGCTGGAAACACCATATATTTT. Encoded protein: CAISEAGTAGNTIYF.

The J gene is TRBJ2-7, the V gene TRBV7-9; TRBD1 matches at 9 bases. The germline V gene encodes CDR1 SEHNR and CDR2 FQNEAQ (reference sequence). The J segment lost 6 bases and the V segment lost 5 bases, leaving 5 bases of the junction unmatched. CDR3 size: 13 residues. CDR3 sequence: CASSLGQGGEQYF. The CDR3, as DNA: TGTGCCAGCAGCCTGGGACAGGGAGGCGAGCAGTACTTC.

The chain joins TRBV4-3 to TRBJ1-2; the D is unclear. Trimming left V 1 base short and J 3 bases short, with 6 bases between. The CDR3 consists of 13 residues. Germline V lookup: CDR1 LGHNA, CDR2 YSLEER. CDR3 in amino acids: CASSQVGHYGYTF. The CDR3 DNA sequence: TGCGCCAGCAGCCAAGTGGGTCACTATGGCTACACCTTC.

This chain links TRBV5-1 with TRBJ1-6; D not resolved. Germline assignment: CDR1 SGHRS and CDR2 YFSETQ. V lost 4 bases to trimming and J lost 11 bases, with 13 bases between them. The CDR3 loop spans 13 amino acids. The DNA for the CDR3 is TGCGCCAGCAGCGGAAATGGGTTTGCACCCCTCCACTTT. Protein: CASSGNGFAPLHF.

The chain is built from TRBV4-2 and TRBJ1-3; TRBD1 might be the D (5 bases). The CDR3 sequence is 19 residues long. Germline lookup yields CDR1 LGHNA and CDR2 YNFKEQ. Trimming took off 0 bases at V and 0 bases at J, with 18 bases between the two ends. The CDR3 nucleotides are TGTGCCAGCAGCCAAGATTTGGGCGGGGGAGGGAGCTCTGGAAACACCATATATTTT. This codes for CASSQDLGGGGSSGNTIYF.

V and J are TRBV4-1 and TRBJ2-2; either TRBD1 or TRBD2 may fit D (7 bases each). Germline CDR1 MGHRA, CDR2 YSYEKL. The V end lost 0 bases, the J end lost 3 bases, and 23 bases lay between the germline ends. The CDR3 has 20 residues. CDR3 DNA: TGCGCCAGCAGCCAAGAATCCCATCACGGGGGGACAGTCTACACCGGGGAGCTGTTTTTT. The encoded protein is CASSQESHHGGTVYTGELFF.

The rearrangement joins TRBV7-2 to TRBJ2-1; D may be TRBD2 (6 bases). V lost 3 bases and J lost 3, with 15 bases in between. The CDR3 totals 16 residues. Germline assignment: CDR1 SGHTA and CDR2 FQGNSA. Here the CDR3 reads CASSFRRTTHYNEQFF. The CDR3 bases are TGTGCCAGCAGCTTCCGGCGGACTACACACTACAATGAGCAGTTCTTC.

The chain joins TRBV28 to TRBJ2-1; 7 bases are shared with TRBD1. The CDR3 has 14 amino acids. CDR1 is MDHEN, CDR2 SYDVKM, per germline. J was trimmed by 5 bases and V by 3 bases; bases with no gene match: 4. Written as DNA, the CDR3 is TGTGCCAGCAGTTTGACAGGGCCCCACAATGAGCAGTTCTTC. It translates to CASSLTGPHNEQFF.

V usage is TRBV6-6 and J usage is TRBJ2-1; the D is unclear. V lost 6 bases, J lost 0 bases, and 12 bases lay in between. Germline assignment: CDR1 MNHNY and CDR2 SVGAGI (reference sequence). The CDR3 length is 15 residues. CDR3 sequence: CASSQTPSSYNEQFF. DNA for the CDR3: TGTGCCAGCAGCCAGACACCGAGCTCCTACAATGAGCAGTTCTTC.

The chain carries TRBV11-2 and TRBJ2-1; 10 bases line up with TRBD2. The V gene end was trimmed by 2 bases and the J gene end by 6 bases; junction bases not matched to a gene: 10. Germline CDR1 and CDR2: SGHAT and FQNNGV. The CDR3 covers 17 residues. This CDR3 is CASSLTGLAGALNEQFF. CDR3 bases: TGTGCCAGCAGCTTAACGGGGCTAGCGGGAGCCCTCAATGAGCAGTTCTTC.

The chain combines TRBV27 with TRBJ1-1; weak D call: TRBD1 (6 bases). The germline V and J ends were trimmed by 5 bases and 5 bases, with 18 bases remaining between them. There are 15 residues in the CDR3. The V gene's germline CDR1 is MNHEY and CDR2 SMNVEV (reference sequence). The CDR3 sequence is CASSPRGGESTEAFF. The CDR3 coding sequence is TGTGCCAGCAGTCCCAGAGGGGGTGAGTCGACTGAAGCTTTCTTT.

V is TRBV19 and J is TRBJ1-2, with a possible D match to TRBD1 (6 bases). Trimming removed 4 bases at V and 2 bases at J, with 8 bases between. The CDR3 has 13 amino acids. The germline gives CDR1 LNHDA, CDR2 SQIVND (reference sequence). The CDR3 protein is CASSTDRNYGYTF. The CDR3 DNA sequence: TGTGCCAGTAGTACCGACAGGAACTATGGCTACACCTTC.

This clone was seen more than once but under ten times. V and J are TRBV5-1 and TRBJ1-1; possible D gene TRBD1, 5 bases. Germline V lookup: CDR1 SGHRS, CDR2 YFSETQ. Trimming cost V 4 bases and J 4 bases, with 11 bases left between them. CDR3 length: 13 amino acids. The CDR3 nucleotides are TGCGCCAGCAGCCTCCCCGGGGGCACTGAAGCTTTCTTT. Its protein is CASSLPGGTEAFF. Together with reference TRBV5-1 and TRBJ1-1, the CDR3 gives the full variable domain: KAGVTQTPRYLIKTRGQQVTLSCSPISGHRSVSWYQQTPGQGLQFLFEYFSETQRNKGNFPGRFSGRQFSNSRSEMNVSTLELGDSALYLCASSLPGGTEAFFGQGTRLTVV.

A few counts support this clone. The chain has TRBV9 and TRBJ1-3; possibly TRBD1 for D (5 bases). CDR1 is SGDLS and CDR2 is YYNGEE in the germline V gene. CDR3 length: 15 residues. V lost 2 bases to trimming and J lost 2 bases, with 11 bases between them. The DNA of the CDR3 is TGTGCCAGCAGCGTCAGGGAAGACACTGGAAACACCATATATTTT. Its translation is CASSVREDTGNTIYF.

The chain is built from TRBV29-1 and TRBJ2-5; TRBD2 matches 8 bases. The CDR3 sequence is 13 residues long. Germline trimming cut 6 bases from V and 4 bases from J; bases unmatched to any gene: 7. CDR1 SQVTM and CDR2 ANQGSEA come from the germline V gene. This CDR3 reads CSVNSGGGETQYF. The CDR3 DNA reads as TGCAGCGTCAACAGCGGGGGAGGAGAGACCCAGTACTTC.

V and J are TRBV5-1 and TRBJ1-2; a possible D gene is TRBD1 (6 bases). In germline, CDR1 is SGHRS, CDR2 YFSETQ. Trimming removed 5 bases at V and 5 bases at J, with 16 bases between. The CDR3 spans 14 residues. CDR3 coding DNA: TGCGCCAGCAGAAAGGGGGACGGAGTTTATGGCTACACCTTC. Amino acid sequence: CASRKGDGVYGYTF.

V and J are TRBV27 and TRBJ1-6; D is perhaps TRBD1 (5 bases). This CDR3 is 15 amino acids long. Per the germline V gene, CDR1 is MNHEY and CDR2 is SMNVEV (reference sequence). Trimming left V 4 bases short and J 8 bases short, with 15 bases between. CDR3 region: CASSSVGQGDSPLHF. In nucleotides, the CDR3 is TGTGCCAGCAGTTCCGTCGGGCAGGGAGATTCACCCCTCCACTTT.

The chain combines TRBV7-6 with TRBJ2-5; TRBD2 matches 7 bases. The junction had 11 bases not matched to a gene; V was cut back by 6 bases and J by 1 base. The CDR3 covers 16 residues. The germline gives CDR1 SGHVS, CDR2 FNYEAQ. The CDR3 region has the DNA TGTGCCAGCAGTACCGGCGCGGGGGAAGGCCAAGAGACCCAGTACTTC. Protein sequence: CASSTGAGEGQETQYF.

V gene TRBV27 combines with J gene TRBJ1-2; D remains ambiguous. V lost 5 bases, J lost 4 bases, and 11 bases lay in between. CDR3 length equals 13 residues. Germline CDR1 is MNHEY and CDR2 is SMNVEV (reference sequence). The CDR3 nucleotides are TGTGCCAGCAGTAGGAGCTCAGCCTATGGCTACACCTTC. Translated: CASSRSSAYGYTF.